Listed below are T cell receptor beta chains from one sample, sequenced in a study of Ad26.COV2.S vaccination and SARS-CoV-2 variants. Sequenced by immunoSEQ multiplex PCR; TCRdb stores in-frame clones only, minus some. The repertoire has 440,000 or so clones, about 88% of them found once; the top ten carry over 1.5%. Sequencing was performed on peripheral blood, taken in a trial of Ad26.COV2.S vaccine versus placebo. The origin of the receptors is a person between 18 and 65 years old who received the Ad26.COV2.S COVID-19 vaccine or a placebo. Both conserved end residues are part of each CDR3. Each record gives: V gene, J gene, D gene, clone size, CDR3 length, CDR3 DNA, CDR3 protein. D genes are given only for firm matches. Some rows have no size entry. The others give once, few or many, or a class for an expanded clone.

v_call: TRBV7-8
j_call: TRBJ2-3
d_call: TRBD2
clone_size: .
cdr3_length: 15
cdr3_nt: TGTGCCAGCAGCTCACTGGCGGGAGGCTCGGATACGCAGTATTTT
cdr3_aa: CASSSLAGGSDTQYF

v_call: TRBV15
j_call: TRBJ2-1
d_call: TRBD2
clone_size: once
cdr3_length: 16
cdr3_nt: TGTGCCACCAGCAGGGAGGCGGGAGCCTCCTACAATGAGCAGTTCTTC
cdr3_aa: CATSREAGASYNEQFF

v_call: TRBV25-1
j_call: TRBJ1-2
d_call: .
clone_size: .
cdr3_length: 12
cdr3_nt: TGTGCCAGCAGTGAATCAACCTATGGCTACACCTTC
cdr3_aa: CASSESTYGYTF

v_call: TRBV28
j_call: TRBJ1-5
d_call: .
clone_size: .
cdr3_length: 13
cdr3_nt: TGTGCCAGCAGATCCCTCCCTTATCAGCCCCAGCATTTT
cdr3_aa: CASRSLPYQPQHF

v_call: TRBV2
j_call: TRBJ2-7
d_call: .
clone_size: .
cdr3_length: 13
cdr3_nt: TGTGCCAGCACTGCCAGGGGCTCCTACGAGCAGTACTTC
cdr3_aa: CASTARGSYEQYF

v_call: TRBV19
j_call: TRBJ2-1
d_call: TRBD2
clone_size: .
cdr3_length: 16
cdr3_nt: TGTGCCAGTAGTATGGGCGGGACTAGCGGGGGCAATGAGCAGTTCTTC
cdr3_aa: CASSMGGTSGGNEQFF

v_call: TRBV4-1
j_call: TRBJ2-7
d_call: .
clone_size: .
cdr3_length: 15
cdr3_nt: TGCGCCAGCAGCCAAGGCCTGGGGGGTCCCTACGAGCAGTACTTC
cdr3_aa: CASSQGLGGPYEQYF

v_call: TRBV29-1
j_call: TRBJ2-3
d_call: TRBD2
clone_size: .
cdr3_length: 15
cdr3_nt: TGCAGCGTCCTACTAGCGGGAGGTTTGGTAGATACGCAGTATTTT
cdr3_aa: CSVLLAGGLVDTQYF

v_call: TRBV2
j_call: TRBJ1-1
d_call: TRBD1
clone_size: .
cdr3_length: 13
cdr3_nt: TGTGCCAGCAGTGGACAGGGGGCTACTGAAGCTTTCTTT
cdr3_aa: CASSGQGATEAFF

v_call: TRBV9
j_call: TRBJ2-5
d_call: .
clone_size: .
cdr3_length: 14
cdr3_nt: TGTGCCAGCAGCGTAGTTGACACCGCGGAGACCCAGTACTTC
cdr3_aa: CASSVVDTAETQYF

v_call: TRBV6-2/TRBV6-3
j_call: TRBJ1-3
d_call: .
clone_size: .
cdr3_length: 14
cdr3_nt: TGTGCCAGCAGTTACGGTTTGGCTGGAAACACCATATATTTT
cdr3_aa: CASSYGLAGNTIYF

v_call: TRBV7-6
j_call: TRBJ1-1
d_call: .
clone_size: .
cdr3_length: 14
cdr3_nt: TGTGCCAGCAGCTTACTTAGTGCGAATACTGAAGCTTTCTTT
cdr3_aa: CASSLLSANTEAFF

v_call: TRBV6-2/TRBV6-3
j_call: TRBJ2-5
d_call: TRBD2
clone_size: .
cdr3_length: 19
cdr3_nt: TGTGCCAGCAGTTACTCGATCGGTATACGGGAGGGCCCCAAAGAGACCCAGTACTTC
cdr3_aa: CASSYSIGIREGPKETQYF

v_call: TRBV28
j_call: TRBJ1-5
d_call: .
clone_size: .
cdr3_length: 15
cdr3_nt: TGTGCCAGCAGATACTTTCGGGGGGCTTTACAGCCCCAGCATTTT
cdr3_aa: CASRYFRGALQPQHF

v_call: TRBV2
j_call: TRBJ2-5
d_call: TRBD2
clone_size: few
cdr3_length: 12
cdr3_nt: TGTGCCAGCAGTACGCAGCGGGGGACCCAGTACTTC
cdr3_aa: CASSTQRGTQYF

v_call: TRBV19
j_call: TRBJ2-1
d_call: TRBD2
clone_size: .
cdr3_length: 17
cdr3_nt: TGTGCCAGTAGTACTGGGACTAGCGGGATATATTACAATGAGCAGTTCTTC
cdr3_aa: CASSTGTSGIYYNEQFF

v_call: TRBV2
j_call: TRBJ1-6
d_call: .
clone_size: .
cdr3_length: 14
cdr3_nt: TGTGCCAGCAGTGAAGGTTCGAGGCATTCACCCCTCCACTTT
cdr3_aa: CASSEGSRHSPLHF

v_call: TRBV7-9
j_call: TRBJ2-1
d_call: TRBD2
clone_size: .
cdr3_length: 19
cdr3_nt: TGTGCCAGCAGCTCCCCTAGCGGGAGGGCCTCCCGACCCTACAATGAGCAGTTCTTC
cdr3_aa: CASSSPSGRASRPYNEQFF